The entry below describes one T cell receptor beta chain. Its target antigen remains unknown. Per-nucleotide qualities are absent, and no much larger clonotype sits a single base away. The immunoSEQ Assay, a bias-controlled multiplex PCR, was used to amplify TCRbeta CDR3 regions from genomic DNA. The authors processed their data as follows. The number of nucleated cells in each sample was estimated by amplification of reference gene primers within the assay. To quantify the absolute abundance of each unique TCRbeta CDR3 rearrangement, sequence reads were collapsed and filtered. Productive Simpson clonality was computed per sample as the square root of Simpson's diversity index over productive rearrangements. TCRdb limited this immuneACCESS table to in-frame rearrangements with V and J called. A share of clones is missing; checked studies link under half to unresolved V genes, and the rest is unexplained. V, J and clone size derive from that table, while D and trimming were established from the DNA sequence. Present in this sample are approximately 220,000 clones, about nine tenths of which were seen just once. The ten largest account for 2.2% of the sample.

This record belongs to a study of blood T cell repertoires in COVID-19 (dated by TCRdb to about 2020). Regarding the research as a whole: Samples from collaborators originated in the United States, Italy and Spain and spanned both the acute and convalescent phases of COVID-19. Nearly every sample came with metadata listing a de-identified subject ID, COVID-19 status, age in years and sex. The repertoires were released in a freely available public database meant as a resource for research on the immune response to SARS-CoV-2. The dataset comprised deeply sampled blood TCRbeta repertoires from subjects exposed to, actively infected with, or recovered from COVID-19. Samples were obtained from the ongoing ImmuneRACE study (first 160 participants) and from 1,000 to 1,500 subjects provided by 6 global collaborators. Where HLA class I and class II types were available, the types were taken from metadata supplied by the sample provider, not from assay-based typing. The material from the prospective study consisted of cDNA or gDNA derived from T cells, B-cell-depleted T cells, or PBMCs.

On the study overall, not on this receptor specifically: How much clinical and demographic metadata was included differed by source and by participant, and the metadata was provided uncurated.

Relative to germline, V is 5 bases shorter and J is 10 bases shorter, with 15 bases between their ends. The CDR3 has 13 amino acids, counting the end cysteine and phenylalanine. The sequence is cut down to CDR3 DNA, 39 bases in frame from base 1. The germline V gene supplies CDR1 MGHDK and CDR2 SYGVNS. Collaborating institutions collected whole blood in K2EDTA tubes following their own protocols. For TCRbeta analysis, collaborators shipped samples in one of three forms: frozen whole blood, isolated PBMCs, or DNA extracted from either of those sample types. Recombination linked TRBV25-1 to TRBJ2-4; no D segment can be confidently identified. The receptor's source is a woman in her forties or fifties with acute or convalescent COVID-19. The source material was peripheral blood. The CDR3 region reads CASSSPGPEIQYF. The DNA sequence is given as TGTGCCAGCAGTTCTCCAGGCCCCGAGATTCAGTACTTC.